The rows below give T cell receptor beta chains drawn from one sample of a study of shared clonotypes between healthy human individuals. The protocol was immunoSEQ multiplex PCR, while the TCRdb copy is restricted to in-frame clones and leaves out a portion. The sample includes approximately 1,000,000 clones, around 78% seen only once; the top ten take under 0.6%. Sample: memory CD4+ T cells from PBMCs. The receptors derive from a man aged 18 to 29 in good health. Some clones in this sample may be carry-over from other donors' samples. Each CDR3 is given with its conserved first and last residue. A D gene is named only where the DNA matches it firmly. Clone size, where shown, is once, few, many, or a class for clones that have expanded.

V gene	clone size	J gene	D gene	CDR3 protein	CDR3 DNA
TRBV7-9	many	TRBJ2-1	-	CASSLEDGLVNEQFF	TGTGCCAGCAGCTTGGAGGACGGTCTTGTCAATGAGCAGTTCTTC
TRBV18	-	TRBJ2-5	-	CASSTNRAPQETQYF	TGTGCCAGCTCAACGAACAGGGCTCCACAAGAGACCCAGTACTTC
TRBV30	-	TRBJ1-4	-	CAWSLAGVGGGKLFF	TGTGCCTGGAGCCTCGCGGGAGTGGGGGGTGGAAAACTGTTTTTT
TRBV6-5	-	TRBJ1-5	-	CASSAARGNQPQHF	TGTGCCAGCAGTGCAGCTCGGGGCAATCAGCCCCAGCATTTT
TRBV10-3	few	TRBJ2-7	TRBD1	CAIRGTADSYEQYF	TGTGCCATCAGGGGGACAGCGGACTCCTACGAGCAGTACTTC
TRBV18	-	TRBJ2-5	-	CASSPRPPQETQYF	TGTGCCAGCTCACCACGTCCGCCCCAAGAGACCCAGTACTTC
TRBV5-1	-	TRBJ2-2	-	CASSWGVSTGELFF	TGCGCCAGCAGTTGGGGGGTATCCACCGGGGAGCTGTTTTTT
TRBV7-8	-	TRBJ2-7	TRBD1	CASSPAGQGYEQYF	TGTGCCAGCAGCCCCGCGGGACAGGGATACGAGCAGTACTTC
TRBV7-9	-	TRBJ1-2	-	CASSESGEGYTF	TGTGCCAGCAGCGAGTCCGGTGAGGGCTACACCTTC
TRBV7-2	-	TRBJ2-1	TRBD2	CASSLLSGRNNEQFF	TGTGCCAGCAGCTTACTAAGCGGGAGAAACAATGAGCAGTTCTTC
TRBV29-1	-	TRBJ1-4	-	CTLGGVGEKLFF	TGCACTCTAGGGGGGGTGGGTGAAAAACTGTTTTTT
TRBV9	-	TRBJ2-2	-	CASTRTGELFF	TGTGCCAGCACGAGGACCGGGGAGCTGTTTTTT
TRBV6-1	-	TRBJ2-7	-	CASSLGAYEQYF	TGTGCCAGCAGCCTCGGGGCATACGAGCAGTACTTC
TRBV5-1	few	TRBJ1-5	-	CASSLEGGNQPQHF	TGCGCCAGCAGCTTGGAGGGCGGCAATCAGCCCCAGCATTTT
TRBV4-3	-	TRBJ1-2	-	CASSQDGTSYGYTF	TGCGCCAGCAGCCAAGACGGGACAAGTTATGGCTACACCTTC
TRBV2	-	TRBJ2-5	-	CASSLMGGGQETQYF	TGTGCCAGCAGTCTGATGGGAGGGGGGCAAGAGACCCAGTACTTC
TRBV5-1	-	TRBJ2-1	TRBD1	CASRSGTGGIGEQFF	TGCGCCAGCAGATCCGGGACAGGGGGCATCGGTGAGCAGTTCTTC
TRBV7-9	-	TRBJ1-4	-	CASRLGDPGGEKLFF	TGTGCCAGCAGGTTGGGAGACCCCGGAGGTGAAAAACTGTTTTTT
TRBV6-1	-	TRBJ2-1	TRBD2	CASTEGLALYNEQFF	TGTGCCAGCACTGAGGGACTAGCGCTTTACAATGAGCAGTTCTTC
TRBV7-2	-	TRBJ2-3	-	CASSPPSTDTQYF	TGTGCCAGCAGCCCCCCAAGCACAGATACGCAGTATTTT
TRBV27	-	TRBJ2-5	-	CASLRDQETQYF	TGTGCCAGCCTTCGAGACCAAGAGACCCAGTACTTC
TRBV7-2	-	TRBJ2-3	TRBD1	CASSLDRGPTDTQYF	TGTGCCAGCAGCTTAGATAGGGGGCCCACAGATACGCAGTATTTT
TRBV28	-	TRBJ1-3	-	CASRPERGLGGNTIYF	TGTGCCAGCAGGCCCGAGCGGGGCCTAGGTGGAAACACCATATATTTT
TRBV7-9	-	TRBJ1-3	-	CASSLATGGNTIYF	TGTGCCAGCAGCTTAGCAACAGGGGGAAACACCATATATTTT
TRBV29-1	-	TRBJ1-2	-	CSVEEGTYYGYTF	TGCAGCGTTGAAGAGGGAACGTACTATGGCTACACCTTC
TRBV29-1	-	TRBJ2-5	-	CSVAPSQETQYF	TGCAGCGTTGCTCCCTCCCAAGAGACCCAGTACTTC
TRBV2	-	TRBJ2-6	TRBD1	CASSTYRGRGANVLTF	TGTGCCAGCAGCACTTACAGGGGCCGGGGGGCCAACGTCCTGACTTTC
TRBV14	once	TRBJ1-2	-	CASSHGQSFYGYTF	TGTGCCAGCAGCCACGGACAATCCTTCTATGGCTACACCTTC
TRBV4-1	-	TRBJ2-7	-	CASSQEALSYEQYF	TGCGCCAGCAGCCAAGAGGCCCTCTCCTACGAGCAGTACTTC
TRBV7-3	-	TRBJ2-1	-	CASSPTGLGEQFF	TGTGCCAGCAGCCCCACGGGACTTGGTGAGCAGTTCTTC
TRBV18	-	TRBJ1-4	TRBD1	CASSPPDSTGPNEKLFF	TGTGCCAGCTCACCACCGGATTCGACAGGGCCTAATGAAAAACTGTTTTTT
TRBV7-2	-	TRBJ1-1	-	CASSISWTSPEAFF	TGTGCCAGCAGCATAAGTTGGACGAGCCCTGAAGCTTTCTTT
TRBV28	few	TRBJ1-1	-	CASSPGQKTEAFF	TGTGCCAGCAGCCCCGGACAAAAGACTGAAGCTTTCTTT